The T cell receptor (beta chain) described here comes from a study of T-cell memory formation after mild COVID-19 (dated by TCRdb to 2020 to 2023). At the level of the whole study: TCR sequence clusters from the two donors were found to be largely donor specific. In a couple of donors, T-cell clones that expanded and contracted after mild COVID-19 were followed by sequencing TCRalpha and TCRbeta repertoires longitudinally. The cohort comprised two young, previously healthy adult volunteers, one female and one male.

Ficoll-Paque density gradient centrifugation was used to isolate PBMCs. Taken from cysteine to phenylalanine, the CDR3 has 19 residues. The read is trimmed to its CDR3 DNA, 57 bases read in frame from base 1. The germline V gene gives CDR1 as MNHEY and CDR2 as SVGEGT. V is pruned by 2 bases and J by 0 bases, leaving 7 bases of the junction without a gene match. Broader findings and caveats from the paper: Clones that contracted from day 15 to 85 showed balanced CD4/CD8 phenotypes, whereas a second wave of clones that expanded from day 15 to 37 leaned towards CD4+. Contracting CD4+ clones turned up mainly in the CM and EM memory subsets, whereas EMRA was where CD8+ clones were enriched. Only a couple of mild cases were covered by the study, and larger cohorts that include severe cases with pre-infection samples were considered necessary. Some responding clones were detected in pre-infection memory, suggesting pre-existing cross-reactive memory T cells joined the SARS-CoV-2 response. SARS-CoV-2 specificity was not confirmed for the second-wave clones peaking on day 37.

The sequencer was an Illumina NovaSeq 6000. TCRalpha and TCRbeta cDNA libraries were built by 5'RACE with constant-segment primers, adding sample barcodes and unique molecular identifiers. Trizol reagent was used to extract RNA from every sample. Libraries were amplified in two PCR steps, with a second sample barcode and Illumina TruSeq adapters added in the second step. Sequencing of libraries was performed on an Illumina NovaSeq with 2 x 150 bp paired-end reads. In the paper's pipeline: Demultiplexing of reads and collapsing into UMI-guided consensus sequences were performed with migec v1.2.7. With mixcr v2.1.11, UMI consensuses were aligned to TRA and TRB V and J templates and assembled into clonotypes. A clonotype was counted as expanded or contracted only if both edgeR and NoisET called the change significant, with noise models trained on biological replicates. edgeR calls used a false discovery rate-adjusted p below 0.01 and a log2 fold-change threshold of 1. As an exploratory analysis of dynamics, max-normalized trajectories of the 1000 most abundant clonotypes were examined with PCA combined with hierarchical clustering. Separately sequenced CD4+ and CD8+ repertoires were used to assign the CD4 or CD8 phenotype of responding clones. TCRdb reanalyzed the raw reads on its own, using fastp at Q25 for trimming and MiXCR for clone calling, and kept in-frame beta chains. When rows share a CDR3 protein, they turn into one entry using the most common DNA and genes. These V and J calls derive from TCRdb rather than the authors' analysis. The sample table shows 100,000 to 140,000 distinct CDR3 sequences, and around 15% are seen once. About 39% of the sample belongs to the ten largest clones.

This clonotype was detected a few times. Its antigen has not been determined. One base away there is no much larger clone; base qualities are not given. The sample taken for sequencing was PBMCs or a T cell subset sorted from them (not recorded which). Here the chain combines TRBV6-2 or TRBV6-3 and TRBJ2-3; TRBD2 lines up with 14 middle nucleotides. The receptor's source is a man between 18 and 35 years old who had mild COVID-19 (a few samples of this study predate the infection). The sample titles of this study are shuffled in the database, so cell type and time point are left out; the donor was told from shared clones. The sequenced DNA: TGTGCCAGCAGTTACCCTCGGACTAGCGGGGGGACTAGCACAGATACGCAGTATTTT. Its product reads: CASSYPRTSGGTSTDTQYF.